This section outlines one T cell receptor beta chain sequence together with its context. Its antigen specificity is not known. No qualities accompany the bases; no much larger clone lies one base away. The sample comes from a study of blood T cell repertoires in COVID-19 (TCRdb year 2020). At the level of the whole study: Samples covering the acute and convalescent phases of COVID-19 were provided by collaborators in the United States, Italy and Spain. The prospective study material was composed of cDNA or gDNA derived from T cells, B-cell-depleted T cells, or PBMCs. Subjects who had been exposed to COVID-19, were actively infected with it, or had recovered from it provided the deeply sampled blood TCRbeta repertoires that made up the dataset. The repertoires were released in a freely available public database meant as a resource for research on the immune response to SARS-CoV-2. Samples were obtained from the ongoing ImmuneRACE study (first 160 participants) and from some 1,200 subjects provided by 6 global collaborators. A de-identified subject ID, COVID-19 status, age in years and sex were almost always included in the sample metadata. HLA class I and class II types, where available, came from metadata supplied by the sample provider rather than from assay-based typing. The paper as a whole reports these results and caveats: How much clinical and demographic metadata was included differed by source and by participant, and the metadata was provided uncurated.

The CDR3 spans 18 residues, from the cysteine through the phenylalanine. Only CDR3 DNA is held: 54 bases, read in frame from base 1. At the junction V is shortened by 4 bases and J by 1 base; bases outside the gene matches: 11. From a lookup of the germline V gene, CDR1 and CDR2 are SNHLY and FYNNEI. At one collaborating source in Seattle, patients were enrolled during active infection and were followed longitudinally through the course of disease. Collaborating institutions collected whole blood in K2EDTA tubes following their own protocols. For TCRbeta analysis, collaborator samples were shipped as frozen whole blood, as isolated PBMCs, or as DNA extracted from either sample type. TCRbeta CDR3 regions were amplified from genomic DNA using the immunoSEQ Assay, a bias-controlled multiplex PCR. Per the source publication's procedure: Nucleated cell counts per sample were estimated from amplification of reference gene primers within the assay. To quantify the absolute abundance of each unique TCRbeta CDR3 rearrangement, sequence reads were collapsed and filtered. For each sample, productive Simpson clonality was calculated as the square root of Simpson's diversity index over productive rearrangements. In TCRdb, the immuneACCESS table is reduced to in-frame sequences with V and J assigned. These tables do not hold every clone; where another copy was compared, an unresolved V gene accounts for under half, and the others remain unexplained. D and trimming come from the DNA, and the V and J calls and clone size come from that table. The sample data list around 310,000 clones, and around 87% of these were observed just once. The top ten clonotypes cover 1% of the sample.

Source material: peripheral blood. The clonotype was recovered from a woman between 35 and 50 years old with COVID-19, enrolled during active disease. Recombination connected TRBV2 to TRBJ2-1, with 9 bases in between that match TRBD2. The DNA reads TGTGCCAGCAGTGTCACGGCTAGCGGGACCACTTCCTACAATGAGCAGTTCTTC. Translated, it reads CASSVTASGTTSYNEQFF.